These T cell receptor beta chains were read from a single sample in a study of blood T cell repertoires in COVID-19. Profiled with immunoSEQ multiplex PCR; TCRdb holds only in-frame clones, not every one. This sample has about 180,000 clones, with 75% to 85% found just once. Sample: PBMCs or T cells enriched from blood (not recorded which). The receptors were gathered from a man aged 50 or older who had recovered from COVID-19. Each CDR3 is given with its conserved first and last residue. D genes are given only for firm matches. Some rows mark clone size as missing; the rest say once, few, many or name a class of expanded clone.

>NA|TRBV10-3|NA|TRBJ1-5
CAIRAGINQPQHF
TGTGCCATCAGAGCAGGGATCAATCAGCCCCAGCATTTT
>few|TRBV18|TRBD1|TRBJ1-6
CASSPLPPGQGAYSPLHF
TGTGCCAGCTCACCCCTCCCCCCGGGACAGGGGGCATATTCACCCCTCCACTTT
>NA|TRBV7-8|TRBD2|TRBJ2-3
CASRRTRLAGGFSTDTQYF
TGTGCCAGCAGACGAACAAGACTAGCGGGGGGCTTTAGCACAGATACGCAGTATTTT
>NA|TRBV19|NA|TRBJ1-2
CASSPPRTANYGYTF
TGTGCCAGTAGTCCTCCTCGGACAGCGAACTATGGCTACACCTTC
>NA|TRBV5-1|NA|TRBJ2-1
CASSSLQGNEQFF
TGCGCCAGCAGCTCCTTACAGGGAAATGAGCAGTTCTTC
>NA|TRBV11-2|NA|TRBJ1-3
CASSFPGLIGNTIYF
TGTGCCAGCAGCTTCCCAGGGCTTATTGGAAACACCATATATTTT
>NA|TRBV6-7|NA|TRBJ1-6
CASSINTGNSPLHF
TGTGCCAGCAGTATTAATACAGGGAATTCACCCCTCCACTTT
>NA|TRBV10-2|NA|TRBJ2-3
CASQGDTQYF
TGCGCCAGTCAGGGAGATACGCAGTATTTT
>NA|TRBV5-8|NA|TRBJ2-7
CASSRQVGYEQYF
TGTGCCAGCAGCCGACAGGTAGGGTACGAGCAGTACTTC
>NA|TRBV5-1|NA|TRBJ1-4
CASSLNRGSEKLFF
TGCGCCAGCAGCTTGAACCGGGGGAGTGAAAAACTGTTTTTT